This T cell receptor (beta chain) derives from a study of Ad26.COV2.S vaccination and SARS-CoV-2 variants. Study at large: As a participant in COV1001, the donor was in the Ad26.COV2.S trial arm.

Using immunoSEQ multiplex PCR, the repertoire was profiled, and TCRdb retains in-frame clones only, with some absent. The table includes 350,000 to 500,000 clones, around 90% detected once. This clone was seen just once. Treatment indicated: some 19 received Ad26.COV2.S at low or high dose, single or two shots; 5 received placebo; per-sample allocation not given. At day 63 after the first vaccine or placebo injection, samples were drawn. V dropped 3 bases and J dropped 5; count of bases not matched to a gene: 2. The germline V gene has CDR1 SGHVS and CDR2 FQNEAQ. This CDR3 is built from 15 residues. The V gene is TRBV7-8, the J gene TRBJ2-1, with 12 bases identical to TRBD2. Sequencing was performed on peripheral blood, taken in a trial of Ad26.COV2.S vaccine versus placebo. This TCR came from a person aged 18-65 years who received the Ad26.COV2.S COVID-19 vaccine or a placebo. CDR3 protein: CASSLRLAGDNEQFF. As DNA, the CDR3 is TGTGCCAGCAGCTTGCGACTAGCGGGGGACAATGAGCAGTTCTTC.